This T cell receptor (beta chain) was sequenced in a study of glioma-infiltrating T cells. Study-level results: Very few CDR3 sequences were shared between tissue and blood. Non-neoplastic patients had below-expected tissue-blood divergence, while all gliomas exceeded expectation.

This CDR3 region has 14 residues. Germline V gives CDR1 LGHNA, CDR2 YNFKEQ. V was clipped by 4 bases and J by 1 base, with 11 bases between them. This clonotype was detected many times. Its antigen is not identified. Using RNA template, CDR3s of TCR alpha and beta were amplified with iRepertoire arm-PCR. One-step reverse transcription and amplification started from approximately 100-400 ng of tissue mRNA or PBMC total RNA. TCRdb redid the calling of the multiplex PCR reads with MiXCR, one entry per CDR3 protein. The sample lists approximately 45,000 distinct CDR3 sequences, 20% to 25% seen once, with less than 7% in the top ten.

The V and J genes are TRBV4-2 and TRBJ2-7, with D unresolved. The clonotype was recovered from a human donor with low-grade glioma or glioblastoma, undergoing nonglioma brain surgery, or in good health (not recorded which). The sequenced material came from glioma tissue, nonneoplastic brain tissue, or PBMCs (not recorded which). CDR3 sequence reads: CASSRYWPSYEQYV. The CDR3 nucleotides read TGTGCCAGCAGCCGCTACTGGCCTTCCTACGAGCAGTACGTC.